Below, one T cell receptor beta chain is given with its context. The antigen remains unidentified. This record comes from a study of identical twins. Points from the study as a whole: Analyses based on zero insertions could be partly confounded by invariant MAIT and iNKT cells.

V lost 2 bases and J lost 5; bases outside the gene matches: 10. Germline CDR1 DFQATT, CDR2 SNEGSKA (reference sequence). The CDR3 length is 15 residues. In TCRdb, the 5' RACE reads were re-called with MiXCR into one record per CDR3 protein. The sample has 550,000 to 800,000 distinct CDR3 sequences; about 7.1% are singletons. These same records also appear under a second study, on yellow fever vaccine responses in identical twins. That work adds: Twins reportedly appeared to share part of their vaccine T cell response while keeping part individual.

The chain carries TRBV20-1 and TRBJ2-7; TRBD1 agrees at 9 bases. This receptor was identified in a woman under 30 in good health. Sequencing was performed on PBMCs. CDR3 amino acids: CSARPPGQGINEQYF. CDR3 DNA sequence: TGCAGTGCTAGACCTCCGGGACAGGGTATCAACGAGCAGTACTTC.